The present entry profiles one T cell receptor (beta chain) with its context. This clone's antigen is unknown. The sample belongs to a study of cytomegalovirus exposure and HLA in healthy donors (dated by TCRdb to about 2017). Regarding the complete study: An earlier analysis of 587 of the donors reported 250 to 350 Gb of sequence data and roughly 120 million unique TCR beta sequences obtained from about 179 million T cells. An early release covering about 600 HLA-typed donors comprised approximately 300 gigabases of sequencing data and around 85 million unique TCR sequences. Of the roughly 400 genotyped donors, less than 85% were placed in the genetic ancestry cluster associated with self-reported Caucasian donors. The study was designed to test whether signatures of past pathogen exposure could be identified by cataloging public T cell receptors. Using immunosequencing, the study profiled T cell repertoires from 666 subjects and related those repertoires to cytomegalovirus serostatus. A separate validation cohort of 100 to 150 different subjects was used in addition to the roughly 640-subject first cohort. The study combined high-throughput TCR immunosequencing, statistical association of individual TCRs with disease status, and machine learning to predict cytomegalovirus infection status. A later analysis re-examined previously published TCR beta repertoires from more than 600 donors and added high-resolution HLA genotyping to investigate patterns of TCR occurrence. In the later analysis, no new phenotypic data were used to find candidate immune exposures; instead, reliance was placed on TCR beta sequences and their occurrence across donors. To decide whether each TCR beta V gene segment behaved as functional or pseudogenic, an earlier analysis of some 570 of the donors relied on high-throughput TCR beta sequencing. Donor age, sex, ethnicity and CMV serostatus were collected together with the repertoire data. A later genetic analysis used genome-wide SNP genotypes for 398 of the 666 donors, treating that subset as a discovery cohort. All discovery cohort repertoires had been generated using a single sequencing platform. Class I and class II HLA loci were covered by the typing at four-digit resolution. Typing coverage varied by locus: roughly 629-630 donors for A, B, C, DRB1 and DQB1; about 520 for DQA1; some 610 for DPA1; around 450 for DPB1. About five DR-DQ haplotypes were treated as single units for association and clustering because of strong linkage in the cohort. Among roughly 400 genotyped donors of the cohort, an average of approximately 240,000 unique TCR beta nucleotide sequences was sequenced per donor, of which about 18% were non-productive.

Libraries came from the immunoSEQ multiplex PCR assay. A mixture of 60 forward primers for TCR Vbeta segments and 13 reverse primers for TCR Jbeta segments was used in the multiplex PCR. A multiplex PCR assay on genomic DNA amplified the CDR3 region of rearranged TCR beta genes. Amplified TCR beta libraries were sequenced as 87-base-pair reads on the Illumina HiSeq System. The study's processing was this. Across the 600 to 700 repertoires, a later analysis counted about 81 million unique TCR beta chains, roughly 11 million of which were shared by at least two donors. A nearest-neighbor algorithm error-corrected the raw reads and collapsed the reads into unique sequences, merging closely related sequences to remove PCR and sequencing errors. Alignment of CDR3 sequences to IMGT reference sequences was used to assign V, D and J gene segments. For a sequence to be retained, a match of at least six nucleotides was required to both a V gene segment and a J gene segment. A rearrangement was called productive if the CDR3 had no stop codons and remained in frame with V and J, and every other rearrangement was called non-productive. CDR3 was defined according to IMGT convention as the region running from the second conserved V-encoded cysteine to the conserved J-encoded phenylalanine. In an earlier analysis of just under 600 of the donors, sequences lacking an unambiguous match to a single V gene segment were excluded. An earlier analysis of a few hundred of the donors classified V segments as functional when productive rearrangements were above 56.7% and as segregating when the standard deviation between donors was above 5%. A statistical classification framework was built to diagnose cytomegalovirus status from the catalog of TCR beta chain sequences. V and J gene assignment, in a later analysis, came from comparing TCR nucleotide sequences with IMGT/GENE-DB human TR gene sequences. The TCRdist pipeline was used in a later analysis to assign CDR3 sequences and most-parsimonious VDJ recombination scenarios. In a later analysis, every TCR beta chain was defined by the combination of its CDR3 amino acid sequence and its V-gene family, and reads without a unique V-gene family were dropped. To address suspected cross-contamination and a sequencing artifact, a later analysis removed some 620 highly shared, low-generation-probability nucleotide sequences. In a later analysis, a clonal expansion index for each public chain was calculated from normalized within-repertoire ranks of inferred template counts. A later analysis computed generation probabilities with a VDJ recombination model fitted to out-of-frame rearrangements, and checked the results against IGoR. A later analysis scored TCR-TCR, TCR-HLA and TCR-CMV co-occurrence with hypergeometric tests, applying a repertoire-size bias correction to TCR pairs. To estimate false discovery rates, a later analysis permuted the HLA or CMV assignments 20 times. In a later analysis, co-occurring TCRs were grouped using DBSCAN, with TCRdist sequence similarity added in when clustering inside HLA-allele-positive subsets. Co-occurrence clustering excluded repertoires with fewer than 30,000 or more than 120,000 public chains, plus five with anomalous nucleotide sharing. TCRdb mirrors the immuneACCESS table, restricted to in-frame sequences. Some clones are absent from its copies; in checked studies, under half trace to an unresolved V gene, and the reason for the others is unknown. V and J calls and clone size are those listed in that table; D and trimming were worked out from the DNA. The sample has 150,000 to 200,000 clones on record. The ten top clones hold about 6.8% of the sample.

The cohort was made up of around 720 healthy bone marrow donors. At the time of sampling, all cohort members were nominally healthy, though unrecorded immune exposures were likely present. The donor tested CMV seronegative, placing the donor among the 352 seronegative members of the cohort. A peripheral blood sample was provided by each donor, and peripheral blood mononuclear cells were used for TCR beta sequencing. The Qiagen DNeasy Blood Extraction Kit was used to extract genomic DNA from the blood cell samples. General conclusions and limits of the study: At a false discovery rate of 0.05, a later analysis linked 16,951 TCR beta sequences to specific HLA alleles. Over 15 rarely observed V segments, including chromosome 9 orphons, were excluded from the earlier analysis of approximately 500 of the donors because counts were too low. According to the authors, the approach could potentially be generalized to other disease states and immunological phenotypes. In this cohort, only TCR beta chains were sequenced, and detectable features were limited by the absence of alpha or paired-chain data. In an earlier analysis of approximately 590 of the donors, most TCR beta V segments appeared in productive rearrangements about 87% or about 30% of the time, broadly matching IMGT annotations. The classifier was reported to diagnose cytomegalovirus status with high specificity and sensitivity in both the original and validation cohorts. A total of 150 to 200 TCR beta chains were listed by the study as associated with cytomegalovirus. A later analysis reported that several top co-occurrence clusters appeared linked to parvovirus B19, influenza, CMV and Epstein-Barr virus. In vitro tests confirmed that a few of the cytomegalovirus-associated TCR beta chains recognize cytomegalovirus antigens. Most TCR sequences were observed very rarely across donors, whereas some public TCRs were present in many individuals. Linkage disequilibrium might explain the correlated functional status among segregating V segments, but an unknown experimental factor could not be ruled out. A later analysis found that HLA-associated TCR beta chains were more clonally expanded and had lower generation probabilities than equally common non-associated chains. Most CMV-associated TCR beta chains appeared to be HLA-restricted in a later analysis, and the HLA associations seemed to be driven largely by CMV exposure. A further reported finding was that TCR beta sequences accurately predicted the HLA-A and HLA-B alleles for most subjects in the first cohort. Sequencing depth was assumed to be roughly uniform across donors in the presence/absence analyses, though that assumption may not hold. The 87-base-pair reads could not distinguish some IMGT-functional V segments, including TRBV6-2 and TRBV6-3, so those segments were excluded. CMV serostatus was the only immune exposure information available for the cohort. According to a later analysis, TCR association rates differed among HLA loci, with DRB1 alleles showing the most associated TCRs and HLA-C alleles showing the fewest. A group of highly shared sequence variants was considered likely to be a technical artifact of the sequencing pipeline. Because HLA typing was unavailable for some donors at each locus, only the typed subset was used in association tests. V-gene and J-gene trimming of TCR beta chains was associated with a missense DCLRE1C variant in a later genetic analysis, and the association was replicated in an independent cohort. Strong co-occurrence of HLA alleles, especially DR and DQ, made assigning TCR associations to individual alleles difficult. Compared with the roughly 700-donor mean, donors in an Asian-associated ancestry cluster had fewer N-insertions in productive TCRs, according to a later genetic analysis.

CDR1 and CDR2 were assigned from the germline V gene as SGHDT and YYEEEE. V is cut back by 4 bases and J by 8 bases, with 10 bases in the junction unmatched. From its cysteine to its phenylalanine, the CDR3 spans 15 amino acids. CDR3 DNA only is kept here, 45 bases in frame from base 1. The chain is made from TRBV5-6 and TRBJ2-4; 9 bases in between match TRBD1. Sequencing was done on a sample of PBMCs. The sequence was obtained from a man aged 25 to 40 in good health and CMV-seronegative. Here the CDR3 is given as CASSILDRGLDIQYF. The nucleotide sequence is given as TGTGCCAGCAGCATACTGGACAGGGGTTTGGACATTCAGTACTTC.